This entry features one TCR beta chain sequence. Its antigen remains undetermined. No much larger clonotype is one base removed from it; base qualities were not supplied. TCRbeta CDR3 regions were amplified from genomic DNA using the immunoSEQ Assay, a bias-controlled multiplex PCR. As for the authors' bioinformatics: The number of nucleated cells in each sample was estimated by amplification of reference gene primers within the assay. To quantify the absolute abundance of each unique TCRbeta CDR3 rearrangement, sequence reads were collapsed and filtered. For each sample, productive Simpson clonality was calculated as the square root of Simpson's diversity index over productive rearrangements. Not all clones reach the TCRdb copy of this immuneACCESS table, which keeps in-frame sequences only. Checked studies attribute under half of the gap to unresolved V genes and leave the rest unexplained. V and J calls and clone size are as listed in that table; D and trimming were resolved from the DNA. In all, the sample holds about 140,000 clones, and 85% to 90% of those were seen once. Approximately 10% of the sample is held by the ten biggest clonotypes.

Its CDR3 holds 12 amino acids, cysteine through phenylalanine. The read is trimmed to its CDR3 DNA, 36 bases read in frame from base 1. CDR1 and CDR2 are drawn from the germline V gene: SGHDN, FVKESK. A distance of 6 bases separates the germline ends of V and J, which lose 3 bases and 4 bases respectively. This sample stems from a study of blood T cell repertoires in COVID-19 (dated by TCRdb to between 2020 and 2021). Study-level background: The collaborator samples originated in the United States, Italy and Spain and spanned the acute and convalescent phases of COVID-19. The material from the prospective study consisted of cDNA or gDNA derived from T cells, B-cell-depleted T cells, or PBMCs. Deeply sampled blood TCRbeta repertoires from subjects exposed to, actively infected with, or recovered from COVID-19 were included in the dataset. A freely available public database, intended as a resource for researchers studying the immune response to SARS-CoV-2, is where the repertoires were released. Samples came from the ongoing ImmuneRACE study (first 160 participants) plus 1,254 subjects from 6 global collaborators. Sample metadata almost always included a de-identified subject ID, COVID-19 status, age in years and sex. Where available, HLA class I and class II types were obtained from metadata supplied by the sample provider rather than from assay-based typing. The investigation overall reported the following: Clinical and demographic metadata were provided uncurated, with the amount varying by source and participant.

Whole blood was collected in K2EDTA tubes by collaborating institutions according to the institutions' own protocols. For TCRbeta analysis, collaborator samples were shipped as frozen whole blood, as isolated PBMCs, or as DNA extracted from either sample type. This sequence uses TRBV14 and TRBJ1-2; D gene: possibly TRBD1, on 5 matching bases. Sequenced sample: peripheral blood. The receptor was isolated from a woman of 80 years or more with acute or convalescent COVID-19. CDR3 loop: CASSQGGYGYTF. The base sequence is TGTGCCAGCAGCCAGGGGGGCTATGGCTACACCTTC.